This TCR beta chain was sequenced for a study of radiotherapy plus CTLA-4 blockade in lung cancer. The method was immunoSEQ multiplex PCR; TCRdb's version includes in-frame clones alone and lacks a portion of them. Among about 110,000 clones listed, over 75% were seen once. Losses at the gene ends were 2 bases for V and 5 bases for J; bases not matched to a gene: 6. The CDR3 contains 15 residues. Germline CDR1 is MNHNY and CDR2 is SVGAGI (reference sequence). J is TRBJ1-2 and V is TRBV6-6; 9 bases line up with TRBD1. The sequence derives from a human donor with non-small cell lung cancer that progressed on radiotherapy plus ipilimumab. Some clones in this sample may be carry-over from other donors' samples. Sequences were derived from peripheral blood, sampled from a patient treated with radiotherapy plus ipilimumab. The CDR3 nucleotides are TGTGCCAGCAGTTACCCTCCGGGACAGGGATATGGCTACACCTTC. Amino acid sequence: CASSYPPGQGYGYTF.